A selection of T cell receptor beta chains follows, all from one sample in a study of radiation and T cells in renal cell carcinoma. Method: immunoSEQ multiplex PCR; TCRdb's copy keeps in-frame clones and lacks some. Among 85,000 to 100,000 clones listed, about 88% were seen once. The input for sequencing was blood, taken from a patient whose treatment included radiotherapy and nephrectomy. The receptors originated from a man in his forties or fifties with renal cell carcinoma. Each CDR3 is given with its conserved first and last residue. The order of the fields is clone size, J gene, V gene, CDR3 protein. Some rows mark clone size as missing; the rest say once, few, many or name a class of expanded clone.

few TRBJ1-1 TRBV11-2 CASSLNEGAETEAFF
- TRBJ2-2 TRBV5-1 CASSPDPGQAVDTGELFF
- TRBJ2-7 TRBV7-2 CASSLQGARAYEQYF
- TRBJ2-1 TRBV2 CASRTDATGSYNEQFF
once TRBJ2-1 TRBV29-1 CSVPGQGLNEQFF
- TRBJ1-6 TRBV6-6 CASRNTGTANSPLHF
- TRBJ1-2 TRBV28 CASRAGGRASYGYTF
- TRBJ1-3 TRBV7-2 CASSFLGTGLSGNTIYF
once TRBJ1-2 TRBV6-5 CASSKGGGYTF
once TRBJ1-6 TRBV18 CASSPALTGNNSPLHF
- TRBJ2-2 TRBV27 CASSLLGTGELFF
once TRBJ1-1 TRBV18 CASSRNRDEAFF
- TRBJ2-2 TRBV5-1 CASSLAPQDGNGELFF
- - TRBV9 CASSVEGRQGTEQYF
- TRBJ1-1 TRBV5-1 CASSLGTTVTEAFF
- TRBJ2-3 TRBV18 CASSPEGGPSTDTQYF
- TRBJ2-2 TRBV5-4 CASSLDPPGNTGELFF
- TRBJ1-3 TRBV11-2 CASSPENRAWDGNTIYF
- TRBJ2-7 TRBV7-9 CASSSGDGYYEQYF
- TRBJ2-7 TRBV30 CAWIDRASYEQYF
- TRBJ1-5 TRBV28 CASSLSTGRGPQPQHF
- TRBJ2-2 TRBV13 CASRGTSSFSGELFF
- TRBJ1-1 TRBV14 CASSPYSSEAFF
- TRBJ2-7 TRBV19 CARVVQGKHEQYF